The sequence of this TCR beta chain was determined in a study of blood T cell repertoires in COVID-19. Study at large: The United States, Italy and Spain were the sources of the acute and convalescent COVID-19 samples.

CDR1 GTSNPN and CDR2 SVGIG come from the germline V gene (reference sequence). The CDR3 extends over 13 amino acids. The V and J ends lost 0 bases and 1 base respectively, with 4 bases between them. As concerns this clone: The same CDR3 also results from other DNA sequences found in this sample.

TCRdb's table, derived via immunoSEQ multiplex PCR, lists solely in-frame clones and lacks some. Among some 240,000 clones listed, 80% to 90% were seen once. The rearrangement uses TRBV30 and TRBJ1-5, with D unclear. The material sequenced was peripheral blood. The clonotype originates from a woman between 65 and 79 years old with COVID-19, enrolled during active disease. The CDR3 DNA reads TGTGCCTGGAGTGTACAGAGCAATCAGCCCCAGCATTTT. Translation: CAWSVQSNQPQHF.